A selection of T cell receptor beta chains follows, all from one sample in a study of a mutant IDH1 vaccine in newly diagnosed glioma. The assay was immunoSEQ multiplex PCR, and TCRdb's table has in-frame clones only and misses some. The sample consists of more than 25,000 clones, almost 80% of them appearing once. No antigen has been assigned to these receptors. Sample: PBMCs, taken from a glioma patient whose treatment included an IDH1 peptide vaccine. These receptors were taken from a woman in her thirties with glioma. Some clones in this sample may be carry-over from other donors' samples. Both conserved end residues are part of each CDR3. The D gene is left open where the match is weak. The listing skips clone size in some rows; elsewhere it reads once, few, many or a size class.

V: TRBV27
J: TRBJ1-1
size: .
D: .
CDR3: CASSFDFSTQDTEAFF
DNA: TGTGCCAGCAGTTTCGATTTTAGCACACAAGACACTGAAGCTTTCTTT

V: TRBV9
J: TRBJ2-7
size: .
D: TRBD2
CDR3: CASGPGTTLYEQYF
DNA: TGTGCCAGCGGGCCCGGGACTACCCTTTACGAGCAGTACTTC

V: TRBV6-1
J: TRBJ1-1
size: few
D: .
CDR3: CASSEYGNTEAFF
DNA: TGTGCCAGCAGTGAATACGGTAACACTGAAGCTTTCTTT

V: TRBV5-4
J: TRBJ2-1
size: .
D: TRBD2
CDR3: CASSLPPRVGRESYNEQFF
DNA: TGTGCCAGCAGCTTGCCCCCCCGAGTAGGGCGGGAGTCCTACAATGAGCAGTTCTTC

V: TRBV30
J: TRBJ1-2
size: .
D: .
CDR3: CAWSGAAGYTF
DNA: TGTGCCTGGAGTGGGGCGGCTGGCTACACCTTC

V: TRBV7-9
J: TRBJ2-2
size: .
D: .
CDR3: CASSPDITGELFF
DNA: TGTGCCAGCAGTCCGGACATCACCGGGGAGCTGTTTTTT

V: TRBV5-1
J: TRBJ2-5
size: .
D: .
CDR3: CASSTTEPAIQYF
DNA: TGCGCCAGCAGCACCACGGAGCCCGCGATCCAGTACTTC

V: TRBV5-4
J: TRBJ2-5
size: .
D: TRBD2
CDR3: CASSFGTSGVSQETQYF
DNA: TGTGCCAGCAGCTTCGGGACTAGCGGGGTATCTCAAGAGACCCAGTACTTC

V: TRBV14
J: TRBJ2-7
size: .
D: TRBD1
CDR3: CASSPAGTGGYEQYF
DNA: TGTGCCAGCAGCCCCGCCGGGACAGGGGGCTACGAGCAGTACTTC

V: TRBV6-1
J: TRBJ2-5
size: .
D: TRBD2
CDR3: CASSAGLAGGQETQYF
DNA: TGTGCCAGCAGTGCGGGACTAGCGGGAGGTCAAGAGACCCAGTACTTC

V: TRBV4-1
J: TRBJ2-5
size: .
D: .
CDR3: CASSQDRGRGEETQYF
DNA: TGCGCCAGCAGCCAAGATCGGGGGAGGGGGGAAGAGACCCAGTACTTC

V: TRBV5-4
J: TRBJ1-3
size: .
D: .
CDR3: CASSYWASGNTIYF
DNA: TGTGCCAGCAGTTACTGGGCTTCTGGAAACACCATATATTTT

V: TRBV19
J: TRBJ1-5
size: .
D: .
CDR3: CASSIARGTDQPQHF
DNA: TGTGCCAGTAGTATAGCACGAGGCACCGATCAGCCCCAGCATTTT

V: TRBV28
J: TRBJ2-5
size: .
D: .
CDR3: CASSLGGGSYQETQYF
DNA: TGTGCCAGCAGTTTGGGTGGGGGGTCGTACCAAGAGACCCAGTACTTC

V: TRBV6-5
J: TRBJ2-1
size: .
D: .
CDR3: CASSYEVNNEQFF
DNA: TGTGCCAGCAGTTACGAGGTAAACAATGAGCAGTTCTTC

V: TRBV5-1
J: TRBJ1-3
size: .
D: .
CDR3: CASSFNGNTIYF
DNA: TGCGCCAGCAGCTTCAACGGAAACACCATATATTTT

V: TRBV28
J: TRBJ2-7
size: .
D: TRBD2
CDR3: CASSFGGRAGYEQYF
DNA: TGTGCCAGCAGTTTTGGCGGGAGGGCCGGGTACGAGCAGTACTTC

V: TRBV5-8
J: TRBJ1-5
size: .
D: TRBD1
CDR3: CASSLVQGARQPQHF
DNA: TGTGCCAGCAGCTTAGTACAGGGGGCGCGACAGCCCCAGCATTTT

V: TRBV28
J: TRBJ2-3
size: once
D: .
CDR3: CASSPLVTSDTQYF
DNA: TGTGCCAGCAGTCCCTTAGTAACATCCGATACGCAGTATTTT

V: TRBV6-1
J: TRBJ1-5
size: .
D: TRBD1
CDR3: CASSAQGGVSQPQHF
DNA: TGTGCCAGCAGCGCACAGGGGGGAGTTTCTCAGCCCCAGCATTTT

V: TRBV7-9
J: TRBJ2-7
size: .
D: TRBD2
CDR3: CASSLPEREDEQYF
DNA: TGTGCCAGCAGCTTACCGGAGCGGGAGGACGAGCAGTACTTC

V: TRBV6-5
J: TRBJ2-3
size: .
D: .
CDR3: CASSYSALGDTQYF
DNA: TGTGCCAGCAGTTACTCGGCCCTTGGAGATACGCAGTATTTT

V: TRBV7-2
J: TRBJ1-2
size: .
D: .
CDR3: CASSRAQDRVYGYTF
DNA: TGTGCCAGCAGCCGAGCCCAGGACCGTGTCTATGGCTACACCTTC

V: TRBV5-4
J: TRBJ1-4
size: .
D: .
CDR3: CASSLDRSEKLFF
DNA: TGTGCCAGCAGCTTGGACAGAAGCGAAAAACTGTTTTTT

V: TRBV5-4
J: TRBJ2-2
size: .
D: .
CDR3: CASSQRGNTGELFF
DNA: TGTGCCAGCAGCCAACGCGGGAACACCGGGGAGCTGTTTTTT

V: TRBV10-3
J: TRBJ2-1
size: .
D: TRBD1
CDR3: CAISESSGTEDRAYNEQFF
DNA: TGTGCCATCAGTGAGTCGTCTGGGACCGAGGACAGGGCTTACAATGAGCAGTTCTTC

V: TRBV6-5
J: TRBJ2-2
size: .
D: .
CDR3: CASSWANTGELFF
DNA: TGTGCCAGCAGTTGGGCGAACACCGGGGAGCTGTTTTTT

V: TRBV10-3
J: TRBJ1-1
size: few
D: .
CDR3: CATLGGGMNTEAFF
DNA: TGTGCCACCTTGGGTGGAGGCATGAACACTGAAGCTTTCTTT

V: TRBV9
J: TRBJ1-2
size: .
D: .
CDR3: CASSGGTLNYGYTF
DNA: TGTGCCAGCAGCGGGGGGACTCTTAACTATGGCTACACCTTC

V: TRBV14
J: TRBJ2-1
size: .
D: TRBD2
CDR3: CASSQFVSSGGYNEQFF
DNA: TGTGCCAGCAGCCAATTTGTGTCTAGCGGGGGCTACAATGAGCAGTTCTTC

V: TRBV4-1
J: TRBJ1-5
size: .
D: .
CDR3: CASSSRVHSNQPQHF
DNA: TGCGCCAGCAGCTCTCGGGTGCATAGCAATCAGCCCCAGCATTTT

V: TRBV14
J: TRBJ1-2
size: .
D: TRBD1
CDR3: CASSQVQGAYGYTF
DNA: TGTGCCAGCAGCCAAGTTCAGGGGGCCTATGGCTACACCTTC

V: TRBV5-6
J: TRBJ2-5
size: once
D: .
CDR3: CASSLLVVEETQYF
DNA: TGTGCCAGCAGCTTGTTAGTAGTGGAGGAGACCCAGTACTTC

V: TRBV7-8
J: TRBJ1-4
size: few
D: .
CDR3: CASSLGAVWNEKLFF
DNA: TGTGCCAGCAGCTTAGGGGCCGTCTGGAATGAAAAACTGTTTTTT

V: TRBV7-6
J: TRBJ1-3
size: .
D: .
CDR3: CASSDRPPTGISGNTIYF
DNA: TGTGCCAGCAGCGACCGACCCCCAACAGGCATCTCTGGAAACACCATATATTTT

V: TRBV6-1
J: TRBJ1-1
size: .
D: .
CDR3: CASSEVGGTEAFF
DNA: TGTGCCAGCAGTGAAGTAGGGGGGACTGAAGCTTTCTTT

V: TRBV15
J: TRBJ2-1
size: .
D: .
CDR3: CATSRGDRAGRARYEQFF
DNA: TGTGCCACCAGCAGAGGGGACAGGGCCGGGAGGGCACGATATGAGCAGTTCTTC

V: TRBV7-6
J: TRBJ2-1
size: .
D: .
CDR3: CASSLAKTIDEQFF
DNA: TGTGCCAGCAGCTTAGCGAAGACTATCGATGAGCAGTTCTTC

V: TRBV28
J: TRBJ1-5
size: .
D: .
CDR3: CASSSPPIRSNQPQHF
DNA: TGTGCCAGCAGTTCTCCCCCAATCCGTAGCAATCAGCCCCAGCATTTT

V: TRBV10-3
J: TRBJ2-3
size: .
D: .
CDR3: CAISDGGGGDTQYF
DNA: TGTGCCATCAGTGATGGAGGGGGAGGAGATACGCAGTATTTT

V: TRBV10-1
J: TRBJ2-2
size: .
D: TRBD2
CDR3: CASSASAGTYTGELFF
DNA: TGCGCCAGCAGTGCGTCAGCGGGGACTTACACCGGGGAGCTGTTTTTT

V: TRBV5-6
J: TRBJ2-7
size: once
D: TRBD2
CDR3: CASRGAGTSGTGEQYF
DNA: TGTGCCAGCAGGGGGGCCGGGACTAGCGGGACCGGTGAGCAGTACTTC

V: TRBV30
J: TRBJ2-7
size: .
D: .
CDR3: CACYLRDLAVEYF
DNA: TGTGCCTGTTATCTTCGGGACTTGGCGGTGGAGTACTTC

V: TRBV5-1
J: TRBJ1-1
size: .
D: .
CDR3: CASSLSRERNTEAFF
DNA: TGCGCCAGCAGCTTGTCCAGGGAGCGAAACACTGAAGCTTTCTTT

V: TRBV9
J: TRBJ2-1
size: .
D: TRBD2
CDR3: CASSVTSGSHNEQFF
DNA: TGTGCCAGCAGCGTTACTAGCGGGAGCCACAATGAGCAGTTCTTC

V: TRBV29-1
J: TRBJ2-1
size: .
D: .
CDR3: CSVVAGGSYEQFF
DNA: TGCAGCGTTGTCGCTGGTGGGAGTTATGAGCAGTTCTTC

V: TRBV6-1
J: TRBJ1-2
size: .
D: .
CDR3: CASSGPTDTLFNYGYTF
DNA: TGTGCCAGCAGTGGGCCTACCGACACCCTCTTTAACTATGGCTACACCTTC

V: TRBV10-2
J: TRBJ2-5
size: .
D: .
CDR3: CASEGHTQETQYF
DNA: TGCGCCAGCGAGGGGCATACCCAAGAGACCCAGTACTTC

V: TRBV2
J: TRBJ1-5
size: .
D: .
CDR3: CASGAGDMQPQHF
DNA: TGTGCCAGCGGAGCCGGGGATATGCAGCCCCAGCATTTT

V: TRBV18
J: TRBJ1-2
size: .
D: .
CDR3: CASSRSIRDGYTF
DNA: TGTGCCAGCTCACGATCCATACGGGATGGCTACACCTTC

V: TRBV4-1
J: TRBJ1-2
size: .
D: TRBD1
CDR3: CASSQGQGFGYGYTF
DNA: TGCGCCAGCAGCCAAGGACAGGGATTTGGCTATGGCTACACCTTC

V: TRBV29-1
J: TRBJ1-1
size: few
D: .
CDR3: CSVRRGNTEAFF
DNA: TGCAGCGTCAGAAGGGGGAACACTGAAGCTTTCTTT

V: TRBV27
J: TRBJ2-7
size: .
D: .
CDR3: CASSLSVLVHEQYF
DNA: TGTGCCAGCAGTTTATCAGTACTAGTACACGAGCAGTACTTC

V: TRBV30
J: TRBJ1-4
size: .
D: .
CDR3: CAWSPGEKLFF
DNA: TGTGCCTGGAGTCCCGGAGAAAAACTGTTTTTT